This entry is about one T cell receptor beta chain. Measured with immunoSEQ multiplex PCR; TCRdb has only the in-frame clones, and not every one. Altogether around 250,000 clones are present, around 91% being singletons, with the ten largest covering 2.1%. This sample was included in a study of blood T cell repertoires in COVID-19. Germline CDR1 LGHNA, CDR2 YSLEER. The CDR3 totals 14 residues. Trimming took off 1 base at V and 5 bases at J, with 11 bases between the two ends. J is TRBJ2-5 and V is TRBV4-3, with D maybe TRBD2 (5 bases). This clonotype originated in a woman aged 60-70 years with COVID-19, enrolled during active disease. The source material was peripheral blood. CDR3 nucleotide sequence: TGCGCCAGCAGCCAAGGGGGTAGCGTGGAGACCCAGTACTTC. This translates into CASSQGGSVETQYF.